The rows below give T cell receptor beta chains drawn from one sample of a study of control samples from healthy donors and cancer patients. This table comes from immunoSEQ multiplex PCR, and its TCRdb copy is limited to in-frame clones, with some not included. The table has about 150,000 clones, 91% seen once; the top ten hold around 2%. The sample comprised blood. The receptors originated from a woman in her forties in good health. Each CDR3 is given with its conserved first and last residue. Fields, in order: D gene, J gene, V gene, clone size, CDR3 protein, CDR3 DNA. The D gene is left open where the match is weak. Size is stated for part of the rows, as once, few or many counts, or as a class when the clone is expanded.

D: NA; J: TRBJ1-6; V: TRBV19; size: NA; CDR3: CASSDGDSPLHF; DNA: TGTGCCAGTAGCGACGGGGATTCACCCCTCCACTTT
D: TRBD2; J: TRBJ2-1; V: TRBV10-3; size: NA; CDR3: CAIRTLAGVHNEQFF; DNA: TGTGCCATCAGAACTCTAGCGGGGGTCCACAATGAGCAGTTCTTC
D: NA; J: TRBJ1-4; V: TRBV15; size: NA; CDR3: CATSRDLGRDRLFF; DNA: TGTGCCACCAGCAGAGATCTGGGGAGGGACCGACTGTTTTTT
D: TRBD1; J: TRBJ1-1; V: TRBV5-6; size: few; CDR3: CASSFRGAKLRTEAFF; DNA: TGTGCCAGCAGCTTCAGGGGGGCTAAGTTACGCACTGAAGCTTTCTTT
D: TRBD1; J: TRBJ1-1; V: TRBV5-1; size: NA; CDR3: CASSLRTGLNTEAFF; DNA: TGCGCCAGCAGCTTGAGGACAGGGCTAAACACTGAAGCTTTCTTT
D: TRBD1; J: TRBJ2-4; V: TRBV6-5; size: NA; CDR3: CASSLDRGIGIQYF; DNA: TGTGCCAGCAGTCTTGACAGGGGAATCGGCATTCAGTACTTC
D: NA; J: TRBJ1-1; V: TRBV29-1; size: NA; CDR3: CSVERNDSPTEAFF; DNA: TGCAGCGTTGAAAGAAACGACAGTCCCACTGAAGCTTTCTTT
D: NA; J: TRBJ2-6; V: TRBV19; size: NA; CDR3: CASMGRGVGGANVLTF; DNA: TGTGCCAGTATGGGCAGGGGAGTAGGTGGGGCCAACGTCCTGACTTTC
D: NA; J: TRBJ2-3; V: TRBV7-3; size: NA; CDR3: CASSFGQAPDTQYF; DNA: TGTGCCAGCAGCTTCGGGCAGGCCCCAGATACGCAGTATTTT
D: TRBD1; J: TRBJ1-2; V: TRBV4-1; size: NA; CDR3: CASSHQGARSNYGYTF; DNA: TGCGCCAGCAGCCACCAGGGGGCGAGATCTAACTATGGCTACACCTTC
D: NA; J: TRBJ2-3; V: TRBV6-6; size: NA; CDR3: CASSYAGEPDTQYF; DNA: TGTGCCAGCAGTTACGCCGGGGAGCCAGATACGCAGTATTTT
D: TRBD2; J: TRBJ2-1; V: TRBV10-3; size: NA; CDR3: CAISEFGLVGFDEQFF; DNA: TGTGCCATCAGTGAGTTCGGACTAGTAGGTTTCGATGAGCAGTTCTTC
D: NA; J: TRBJ1-6; V: TRBV7-8; size: NA; CDR3: CASSYMPQNSPLHF; DNA: TGTGCCAGCAGCTACATGCCGCAAAATTCACCCCTCCACTTT
D: NA; J: TRBJ1-3; V: TRBV6-2/TRBV6-3; size: once; CDR3: CASSPSSGNTIYF; DNA: TGTGCCAGCAGCCCGAGCTCTGGAAACACCATATATTTT
D: NA; J: TRBJ2-5; V: TRBV7-2; size: NA; CDR3: CASSPGRVRETQYF; DNA: TGTGCCAGCAGCCCAGGACGGGTCCGGGAGACCCAGTACTTC
D: NA; J: TRBJ2-7; V: TRBV5-6; size: NA; CDR3: CASSLGSGFDYEQYF; DNA: TGTGCCAGCAGCTTGGGCAGTGGGTTTGACTACGAGCAGTACTTC
D: NA; J: TRBJ1-4; V: TRBV29-1; size: NA; CDR3: CSVEPVAAPAKLFF; DNA: TGCAGCGTTGAACCGGTCGCCGCTCCGGCAAAGCTGTTTTTT
D: NA; J: TRBJ1-3; V: TRBV15; size: NA; CDR3: CATSRVQASGNTIYF; DNA: TGTGCCACCAGCAGAGTCCAGGCCTCTGGAAACACCATATATTTT
D: NA; J: TRBJ1-5; V: TRBV4-1; size: NA; CDR3: CASSLFWSSNQPQHF; DNA: TGCGCCAGCAGCCTTTTTTGGTCCAGCAATCAGCCCCAGCATTTT
D: NA; J: TRBJ2-5; V: TRBV18; size: NA; CDR3: CASSPPSDRETQYF; DNA: TGTGCCAGCTCACCACCGAGTGATAGAGAGACCCAGTACTTC
D: TRBD1; J: TRBJ1-6; V: TRBV4-2; size: NA; CDR3: CASSPDRDKYNSPLHF; DNA: TGTGCCAGCAGCCCGGACAGGGACAAATATAATTCACCCCTCCACTTT
D: NA; J: TRBJ1-1; V: TRBV5-6; size: NA; CDR3: CASSLQGEGTEAFF; DNA: TGTGCCAGCAGCTTGCAGGGAGAGGGAACTGAAGCTTTCTTT
D: NA; J: TRBJ1-1; V: TRBV19; size: NA; CDR3: CASRSLGSTEAFF; DNA: TGTGCCAGTCGATCCTTAGGGTCCACTGAAGCTTTCTTT
D: NA; J: TRBJ2-2; V: TRBV5-1; size: NA; CDR3: CASSLVGRESTGELFF; DNA: TGCGCCAGCAGCTTGGTGGGACGGGAGAGCACCGGGGAGCTGTTTTTT
D: NA; J: TRBJ2-2; V: TRBV4-1; size: NA; CDR3: CASSQVPTDSGTGELFF; DNA: TGCGCCAGCAGCCAAGTGCCCACGGACAGTGGCACCGGGGAGCTGTTTTTT
D: TRBD1; J: TRBJ1-2; V: TRBV7-9; size: NA; CDR3: CASSHRAQGGTNGYTF; DNA: TGTGCCAGCAGCCACCGGGCACAGGGGGGTACAAATGGCTACACCTTC
D: NA; J: TRBJ2-2; V: TRBV29-1; size: NA; CDR3: CSVSAQGNTGELFF; DNA: TGCAGCGTTTCTGCACAGGGGAACACCGGGGAGCTGTTTTTT